This T cell receptor (beta chain) was sequenced during a study of shared clonotypes between healthy human individuals. Study details: Researchers assigned three CD4 naive, three CD4 memory, two CD8 naive and one CD8 memory plate to each donor.

Whole-study results and caveats: Relative to memory subsets, naive subsets generally showed larger estimated richness.

Regarding this clone: Its antigen is not identified.

The germline CDR1 and CDR2 sequences are SQVTM and ANQGSEA. The CDR3 loop spans 13 amino acids. V was shortened by 2 bases and J by 3 bases, with 10 bases between the two germline ends. The table came from immunoSEQ multiplex PCR; TCRdb's copy has only in-frame clones and leaves some out. The table shows over 850,000 clones, with around three quarters occurring only once. The receptor comes from a man between 18 and 29 years old in good health. Some clones in this sample may be carry-over from other donors' samples. Sequencing input: memory CD4+ T cells from PBMCs. Subset described: CD45RA-negative fraction. The chain links TRBV29-1 to TRBJ1-1; D is possibly TRBD1 (5 bases). The CDR3 DNA reads as TGCAGCGTTGAAAAGGGGATTGACACTGAAGCTTTCTTT. It encodes CSVEKGIDTEAFF.